The TCR beta chain under discussion was sequenced for a study of OX40 agonist ivuxolimab in advanced cancers. Study background: Clinicians treated patients with ivuxolimab, an agonistic anti-OX40 (CD134) antibody. About 44% of patients had received prior checkpoint inhibitor therapy.

Study-level results: CD8+ T cells showed, on average, more clonal expansion than CD4+ cells.

Data came from immunoSEQ multiplex PCR; TCRdb stores just in-frame clones and leaves some out. The sample gives about 52,000 clones, 70% to 90% of which show up once; more than 13% is in the top ten. Cycle 7 day 1, cycle 4 day 1, and baseline were the timepoints at which blood was sampled. Points on this clone: No antigen is known for it.

Trimming took 3 bases from V and 1 from J, leaving 3 bases between them. This CDR3 has 12 amino acids. Germline V lookup: CDR1 ENHRY, CDR2 SYGVKD. The V and J genes are TRBV10-3 and TRBJ1-1; no clear D gene. The source material was CD4+ or CD8+ T cells sorted from blood, sampled in a trial of the OX40 agonist ivuxolimab. This sequence was found in an adult with an advanced solid tumor such as melanoma, head and neck, liver or kidney cancer. CDR3 sequence reads: CAISEGNTEAFF. The CDR3 nucleotides read TGTGCCATCAGTGAAGGGAACACTGAAGCTTTCTTT.